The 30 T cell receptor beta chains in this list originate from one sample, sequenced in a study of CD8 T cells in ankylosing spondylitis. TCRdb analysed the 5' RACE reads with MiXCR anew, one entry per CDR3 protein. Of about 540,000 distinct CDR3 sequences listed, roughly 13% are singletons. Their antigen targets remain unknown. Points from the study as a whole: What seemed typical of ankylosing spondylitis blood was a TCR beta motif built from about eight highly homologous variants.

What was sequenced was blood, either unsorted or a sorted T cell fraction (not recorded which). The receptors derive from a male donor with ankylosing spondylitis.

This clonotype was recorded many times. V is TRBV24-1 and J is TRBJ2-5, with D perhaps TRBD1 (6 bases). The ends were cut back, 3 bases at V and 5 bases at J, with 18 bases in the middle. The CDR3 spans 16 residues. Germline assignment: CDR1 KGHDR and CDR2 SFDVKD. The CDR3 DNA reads TGTGCCACCAGTGATCCGGCGGACAGCCCGGGGGAGACCCAGTACTTC. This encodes CATSDPADSPGETQYF.

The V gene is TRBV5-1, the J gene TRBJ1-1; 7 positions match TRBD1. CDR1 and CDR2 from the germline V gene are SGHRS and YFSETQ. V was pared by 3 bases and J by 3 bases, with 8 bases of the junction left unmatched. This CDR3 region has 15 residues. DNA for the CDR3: TGCGCCAGCAGCTCTGGGGACAGAGCTTACACTGAAGCTTTCTTT. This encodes CASSSGDRAYTEAFF.

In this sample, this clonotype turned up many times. The CDR3 reads CSVQDRGKGTDTQYF. DNA of the CDR3: TGCAGCGTACAGGACAGGGGGAAGGGTACAGATACGCAGTATTTT. The chain employs TRBV29-1 and TRBJ2-3; 10 bases agree with TRBD1. The CDR3 covers 15 residues. The V gene end was trimmed by 6 bases and the J gene end by 3 bases; junction bases not matched to a gene: 9. The germline V gene encodes CDR1 SQVTM and CDR2 ANQGSEA.

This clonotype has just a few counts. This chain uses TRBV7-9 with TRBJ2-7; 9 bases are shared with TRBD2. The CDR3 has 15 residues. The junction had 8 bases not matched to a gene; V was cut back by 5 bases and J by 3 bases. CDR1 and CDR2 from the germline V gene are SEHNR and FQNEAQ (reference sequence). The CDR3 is CASSPGSSGNYEQYF. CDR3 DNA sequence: TGTGCCAGCAGCCCAGGGTCTAGCGGGAACTACGAGCAGTACTTC.

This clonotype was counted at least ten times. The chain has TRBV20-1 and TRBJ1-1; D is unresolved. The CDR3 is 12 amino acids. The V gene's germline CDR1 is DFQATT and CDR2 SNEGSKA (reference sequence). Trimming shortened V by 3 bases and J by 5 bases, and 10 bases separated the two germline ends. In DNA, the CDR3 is TGCAGTGCTAGCCCGTTCGGGACTGAAGCTTTCTTT. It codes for CSASPFGTEAFF.

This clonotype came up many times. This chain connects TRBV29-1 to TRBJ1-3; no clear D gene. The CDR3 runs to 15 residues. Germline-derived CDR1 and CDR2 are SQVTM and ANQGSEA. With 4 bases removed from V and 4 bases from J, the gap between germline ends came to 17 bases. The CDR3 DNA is TGCAGCGTTGTTGACCGAGGCTCGAGCGGAAACACCATATATTTT. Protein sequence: CSVVDRGSSGNTIYF.

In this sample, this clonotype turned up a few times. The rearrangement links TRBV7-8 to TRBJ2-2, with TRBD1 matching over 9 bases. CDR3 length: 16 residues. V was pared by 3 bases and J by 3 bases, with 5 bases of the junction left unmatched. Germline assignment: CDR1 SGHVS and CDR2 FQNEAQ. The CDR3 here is CASSLRGDRDTGELFF. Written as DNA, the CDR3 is TGTGCCAGCAGCTTGAGGGGGGACAGGGACACCGGGGAGCTGTTTTTT.

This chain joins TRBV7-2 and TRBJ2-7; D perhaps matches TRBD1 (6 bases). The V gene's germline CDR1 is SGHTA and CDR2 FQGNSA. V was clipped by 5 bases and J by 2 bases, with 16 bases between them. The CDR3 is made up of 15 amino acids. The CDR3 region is CASSHETGRTYEQYF. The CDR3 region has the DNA TGTGCCAGCAGCCACGAAACAGGGCGAACCTACGAGCAGTACTTC.

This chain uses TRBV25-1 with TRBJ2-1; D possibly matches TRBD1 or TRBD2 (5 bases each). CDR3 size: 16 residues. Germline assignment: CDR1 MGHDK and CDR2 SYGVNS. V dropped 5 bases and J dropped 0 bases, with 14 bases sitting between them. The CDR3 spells CASSKSGPSSYNEQFF. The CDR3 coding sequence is TGTGCCAGCAGTAAATCGGGACCCAGCTCCTACAATGAGCAGTTCTTC.

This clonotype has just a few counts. CDR3 residues: CASSSGAGGGTEAFF. The CDR3 DNA is TGTGCCAGCAGCTCAGGCGCGGGGGGTGGAACTGAAGCTTTCTTT. The chain joins TRBV7-9 to TRBJ1-1, with a tentative D call TRBD1 (5 bases). Germline V gene lookup returns CDR1 SEHNR and CDR2 FQNEAQ (reference sequence). The germline V and J ends were trimmed by 4 bases and 5 bases, with 17 bases remaining between them. The CDR3 totals 15 residues.

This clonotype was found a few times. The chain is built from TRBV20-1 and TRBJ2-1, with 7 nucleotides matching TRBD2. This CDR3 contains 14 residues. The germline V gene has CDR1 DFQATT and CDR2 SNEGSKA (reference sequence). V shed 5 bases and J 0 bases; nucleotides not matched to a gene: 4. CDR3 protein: CSAGAGSSYNEQFF. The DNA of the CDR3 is TGCAGTGCTGGAGCGGGAAGCTCCTACAATGAGCAGTTCTTC.

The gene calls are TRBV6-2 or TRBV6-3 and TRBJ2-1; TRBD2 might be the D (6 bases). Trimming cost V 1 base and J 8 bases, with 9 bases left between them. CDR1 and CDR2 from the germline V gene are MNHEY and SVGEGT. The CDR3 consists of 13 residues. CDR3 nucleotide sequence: TGTGCCAGCAGTTACTGGGGGGTGGATGAGCAGTTCTTC. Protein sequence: CASSYWGVDEQFF.

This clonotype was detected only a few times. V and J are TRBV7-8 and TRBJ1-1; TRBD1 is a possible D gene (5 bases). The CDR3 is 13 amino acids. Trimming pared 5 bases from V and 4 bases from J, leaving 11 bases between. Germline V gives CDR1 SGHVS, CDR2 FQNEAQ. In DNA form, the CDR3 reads TGTGCCAGCAGCCCGGAGGGGATCACTGAAGCTTTCTTT. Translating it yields CASSPEGITEAFF.

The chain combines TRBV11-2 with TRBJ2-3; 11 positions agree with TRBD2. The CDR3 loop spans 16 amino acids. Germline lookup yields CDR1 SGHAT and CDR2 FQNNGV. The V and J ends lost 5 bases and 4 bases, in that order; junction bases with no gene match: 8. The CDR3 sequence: CASSRKLAGDSDTQYF. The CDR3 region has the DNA TGTGCCAGCAGCCGGAAACTAGCGGGAGACTCAGATACGCAGTATTTT.

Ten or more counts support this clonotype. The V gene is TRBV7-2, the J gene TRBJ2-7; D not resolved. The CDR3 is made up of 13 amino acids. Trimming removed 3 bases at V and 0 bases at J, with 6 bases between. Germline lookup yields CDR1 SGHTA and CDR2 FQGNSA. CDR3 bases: TGTGCCAGCAGCTTGTCACGCTCCTACGAGCAGTACTTC. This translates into CASSLSRSYEQYF.

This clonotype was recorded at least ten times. The DNA of the CDR3 is TGTGCCAGCAGCTTTACCCCACTAGCTGACTCCTACAATGAGCAGTTCTTC. Translating gives CASSFTPLADSYNEQFF. The chain couples TRBV5-6 to TRBJ2-1; D possibly corresponds to TRBD2 (6 bases). Trimming removed 2 bases from V and 0 bases from J, with 15 bases in between. The CDR3 is 17 residues long. Germline V gene sequence: CDR1 SGHDT, CDR2 YYEEEE.

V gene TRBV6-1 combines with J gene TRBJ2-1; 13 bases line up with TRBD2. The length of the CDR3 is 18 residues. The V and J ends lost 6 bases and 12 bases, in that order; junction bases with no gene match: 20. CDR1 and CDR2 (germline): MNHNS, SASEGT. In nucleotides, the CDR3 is TGTGCCAGCAGCCGTGGGACTAGCGGGACTTCCCCGCTACAGGTGCAGTTCTTC. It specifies CASSRGTSGTSPLQVQFF.

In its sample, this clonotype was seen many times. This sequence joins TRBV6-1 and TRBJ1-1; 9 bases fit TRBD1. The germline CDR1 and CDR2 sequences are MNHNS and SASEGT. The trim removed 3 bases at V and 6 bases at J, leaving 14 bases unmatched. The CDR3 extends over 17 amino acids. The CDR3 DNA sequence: TGTGCCAGCAGTGAGTATGCCGGGACAGGGAAATTCGCTGAAGCTTTCTTT. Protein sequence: CASSEYAGTGKFAEAFF.

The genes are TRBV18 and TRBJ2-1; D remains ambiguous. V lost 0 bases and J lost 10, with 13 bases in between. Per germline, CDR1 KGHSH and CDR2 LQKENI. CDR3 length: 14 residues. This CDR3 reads CASSPPVGVLEQFF. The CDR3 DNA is TGTGCCAGCTCACCACCTGTGGGTGTTCTGGAGCAGTTCTTC.

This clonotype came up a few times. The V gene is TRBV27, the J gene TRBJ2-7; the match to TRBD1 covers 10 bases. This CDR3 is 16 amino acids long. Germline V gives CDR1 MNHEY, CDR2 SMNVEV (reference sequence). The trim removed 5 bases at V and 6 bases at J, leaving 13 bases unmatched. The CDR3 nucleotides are TGTGCCAGCAGTCTATTTACGACAGGGGGCGCGGGCGAGCAGTACTTC. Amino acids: CASSLFTTGGAGEQYF.

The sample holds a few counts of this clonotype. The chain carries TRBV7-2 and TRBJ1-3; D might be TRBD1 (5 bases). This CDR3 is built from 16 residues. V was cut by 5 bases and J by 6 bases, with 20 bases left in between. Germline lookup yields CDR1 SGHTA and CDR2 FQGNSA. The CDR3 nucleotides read TGTGCCAGCAGCGGGGGGACTGCTACCTTTTTAAACACCATATATTTT. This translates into CASSGGTATFLNTIYF.

The CDR3 loop reads CAISSGLLKTDTQYF. The CDR3 DNA is TGTGCCATCAGCTCGGGCCTCCTTAAGACAGATACGCAGTATTTT. The chain is built from TRBV10-3 and TRBJ2-3; D gene ambiguous. The CDR3 spans 15 residues. The V and J ends lost 6 bases and 3 bases respectively, with 16 bases between them. Germline-derived CDR1 and CDR2 are ENHRY and SYGVKD.

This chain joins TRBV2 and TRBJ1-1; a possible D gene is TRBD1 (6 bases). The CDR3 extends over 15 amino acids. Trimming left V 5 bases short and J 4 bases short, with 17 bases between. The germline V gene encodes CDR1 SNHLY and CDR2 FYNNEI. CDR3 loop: CASSSNKGTITEAFF. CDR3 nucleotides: TGTGCCAGCAGTTCTAACAAGGGGACAATCACTGAAGCTTTCTTT.

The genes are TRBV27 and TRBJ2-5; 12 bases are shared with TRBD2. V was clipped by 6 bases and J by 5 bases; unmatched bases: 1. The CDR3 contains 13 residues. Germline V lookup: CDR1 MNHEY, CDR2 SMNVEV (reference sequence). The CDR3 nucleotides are TGTGCCAGCAGGACTAGCGGGAGTGAGACCCAGTACTTC. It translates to CASRTSGSETQYF.

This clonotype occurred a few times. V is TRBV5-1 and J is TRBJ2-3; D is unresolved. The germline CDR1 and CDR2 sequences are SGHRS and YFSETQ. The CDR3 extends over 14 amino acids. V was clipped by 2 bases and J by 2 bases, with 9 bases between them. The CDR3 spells CASSFGLPTDTQYF. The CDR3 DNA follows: TGCGCCAGCAGCTTTGGTCTTCCCACAGATACGCAGTATTTT.

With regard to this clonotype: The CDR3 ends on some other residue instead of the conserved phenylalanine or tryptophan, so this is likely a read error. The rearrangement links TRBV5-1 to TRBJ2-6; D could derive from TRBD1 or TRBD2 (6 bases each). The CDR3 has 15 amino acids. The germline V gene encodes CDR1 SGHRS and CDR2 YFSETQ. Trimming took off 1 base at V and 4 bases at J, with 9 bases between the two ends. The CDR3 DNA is TGCGCCAGCAGCTTGTCGGGGGCCGGGGCCAACGTCCTGACTTCC. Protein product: CASSLSGAGANVLTS.

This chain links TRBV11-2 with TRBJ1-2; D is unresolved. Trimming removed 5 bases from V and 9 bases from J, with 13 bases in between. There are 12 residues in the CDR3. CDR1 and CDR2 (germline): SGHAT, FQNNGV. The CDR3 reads CASSERSGSYTF. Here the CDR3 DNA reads TGTGCCAGCAGCGAGCGTAGCGGGAGCTACACCTTC.

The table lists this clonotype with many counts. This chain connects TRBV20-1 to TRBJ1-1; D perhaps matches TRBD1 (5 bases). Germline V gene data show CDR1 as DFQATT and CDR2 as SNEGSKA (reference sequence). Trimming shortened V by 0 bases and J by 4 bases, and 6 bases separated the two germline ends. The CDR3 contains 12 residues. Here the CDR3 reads CSARDRVTEAFF. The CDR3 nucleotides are TGCAGTGCTAGAGACAGGGTCACTGAAGCTTTCTTT.

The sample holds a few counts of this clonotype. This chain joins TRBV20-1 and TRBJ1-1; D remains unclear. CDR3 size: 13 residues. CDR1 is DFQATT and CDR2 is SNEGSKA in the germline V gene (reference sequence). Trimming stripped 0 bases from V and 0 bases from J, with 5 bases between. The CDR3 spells CSARDFLNTEAFF. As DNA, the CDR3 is TGCAGTGCTAGAGATTTTTTGAACACTGAAGCTTTCTTT.

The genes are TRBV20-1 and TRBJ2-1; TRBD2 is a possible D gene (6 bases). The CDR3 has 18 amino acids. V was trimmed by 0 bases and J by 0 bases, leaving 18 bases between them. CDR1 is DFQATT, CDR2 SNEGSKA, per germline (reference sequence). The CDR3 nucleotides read TGCAGTGCTAGAGATGGCGGGCGGGCGGAGGGCTCCTACAATGAGCAGTTCTTC. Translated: CSARDGGRAEGSYNEQFF.